Presented here are 18 T cell receptor beta chains from one specimen sequenced in a study of T cell changes during pregnancy in multiple sclerosis. Some clones are missing from TCRdb's copy, which holds only in-frame ones; the method was immunoSEQ multiplex PCR. The sample includes about 59,000 clones, around nine tenths of them seen just once. Sequencing was performed on peripheral blood from another person, used as feeder cells. The receptor set was obtained from a human donor whose cells served as feeder cells for cultures in a pregnancy study.

This sequence joins TRBV5-1 and TRBJ1-2; D unclear. The CDR3 spans 13 residues. V was shortened by 1 base and J by 0 bases, with 4 bases between the two germline ends. Germline-derived CDR1 and CDR2 are SGHRS and YFSETQ. The CDR3 here is CASSLQTNYGYTF. The DNA for the CDR3 is TGCGCCAGCAGCTTGCAGACTAACTATGGCTACACCTTC.

The chain couples TRBV6-5 to TRBJ2-3; 7 bases line up with TRBD2. With 4 bases clipped from V and 6 bases from J, the junction kept 1 base outside the gene matches. This CDR3 comprises 12 residues. Germline V gene sequence: CDR1 MNHEY, CDR2 SVGAGI. The CDR3 protein is CASSSGGDTQYF. Written as DNA, the CDR3 is TGTGCCAGCAGTTCCGGGGGGGATACGCAGTATTTT.

The sample holds one count of this clone. The chain couples TRBV5-1 to TRBJ2-7; TRBD1 matches at 12 bases. Per germline, CDR1 SGHRS and CDR2 YFSETQ. The J segment lost 1 base and the V segment lost 0 bases, leaving 2 bases of the junction unmatched. The CDR3 consists of 16 residues. CDR3 loop: CASSLAGQGASYEQYF. CDR3 in DNA: TGCGCCAGCAGCTTGGCGGGACAGGGGGCTTCCTACGAGCAGTACTTC.

The chain has TRBV27 and TRBJ2-7; weak D call: TRBD1 (6 bases). V lost 8 bases and J lost 3, with 14 bases in between. This CDR3 has 13 residues. The germline CDR1 and CDR2 sequences are MNHEY and SMNVEV (reference sequence). The CDR3 nucleotides are TGTGCCAGCTCCCCCGGACAGAACTACGAGCAGTACTTC. It specifies CASSPGQNYEQYF.

This chain connects TRBV27 to TRBJ1-2, with 8 bases aligning to TRBD1. The CDR3 loop spans 13 amino acids. V dropped 6 bases and J dropped 5; count of bases not matched to a gene: 5. CDR1 MNHEY and CDR2 SMNVEV come from the germline V gene (reference sequence). As DNA, the CDR3 is TGTGCCAGCAGCCCGACAGGGGTTTATGGCTACACCTTC. Translated: CASSPTGVYGYTF.

The rearrangement links TRBV15 to TRBJ2-7; D is perhaps TRBD1 or TRBD2 (6 bases each). Trimming stripped 2 bases from V and 3 bases from J, with 14 bases between. Germline CDR1 LNHNV, CDR2 YYDKDF (reference sequence). The CDR3 extends over 15 amino acids. The CDR3 here is CATSRTSRGDYEQYF. The CDR3 nucleotides are TGTGCCACCAGCAGAACCTCTAGGGGGGACTACGAGCAGTACTTC.

This sequence joins TRBV7-2 and TRBJ2-7; either TRBD1 or TRBD2 may supply D (6 bases each). Per the germline V gene, CDR1 is SGHTA and CDR2 is FQGNSA. Trimming stripped 4 bases from V and 1 base from J, with 20 bases between. This CDR3 comprises 17 residues. The CDR3 coding sequence is TGTGCCAGCAGCTCGAGACATGGGGGGACATCTTCCTACGAGCAGTACTTC. This translates into CASSSRHGGTSSYEQYF.

The V call is TRBV2, the J call TRBJ2-2, with D unresolved. Trimming pared 2 bases from V and 5 bases from J, leaving 21 bases between. CDR1 is SNHLY and CDR2 is FYNNEI in the germline V gene. The CDR3 length is 18 residues. For the CDR3, the DNA is TGTGCCAGCAGTGAAACGTTTAGATGGAGCACTGGGACCGGGGAGCTGTTTTTT. This sequence encodes CASSETFRWSTGTGELFF.

This sequence joins TRBV5-1 and TRBJ1-4, with 11 nucleotides matching TRBD1. The CDR3 loop spans 17 amino acids. With 2 bases clipped from V and 5 bases from J, the junction kept 8 bases outside the gene matches. From germline, CDR1 is SGHRS and CDR2 YFSETQ. As DNA, the CDR3 is TGCGCCAGCAGCTTCCGGACAGGGGGCGATCGGAATGAAAAACTGTTTTTT. It is translated as CASSFRTGGDRNEKLFF.

This clone was found a few times. The chain employs TRBV4-1 and TRBJ1-6; TRBD1 agrees at 8 bases. The CDR3 covers 13 residues. Germline CDR1 and CDR2: MGHRA and YSYEKL. V was clipped by 6 bases and J by 7 bases; unmatched bases: 2. The CDR3 reads CASRNRGNSPLHF. CDR3 nucleotides: TGCGCCAGCAGGAACAGGGGGAATTCACCCCTCCACTTT.

The V gene is TRBV11-3, the J gene TRBJ2-7; D is uncertain. V was cut by 0 bases and J by 0 bases, with 9 bases left in between. Germline lookup yields CDR1 SGHNT and CDR2 YENEEA. The CDR3 runs 15 residues. The CDR3 nucleotides read TGTGCCAGCAGCTTAGAAGGTGGCCCCTCCTACGAGCAGTACTTC. It is translated as CASSLEGGPSYEQYF.

The V gene is TRBV27, the J gene TRBJ1-2, with D perhaps matching TRBD1 (6 bases). The V end lost 4 bases, the J end lost 8 bases, and 14 bases lay between the germline ends. The germline CDR1 and CDR2 sequences are MNHEY and SMNVEV (reference sequence). CDR3 length: 13 amino acids. CDR3 loop: CASSYRRTAGYTF. The CDR3 region has the DNA TGTGCCAGCAGTTACCGACGGACAGCGGGCTACACCTTC.

The chain combines TRBV28 with TRBJ2-2; D not certain. From germline, CDR1 is MDHEN and CDR2 SYDVKM. This CDR3 contains 12 residues. The V and J ends lost 2 bases and 7 bases respectively, with 5 bases between them. The CDR3 DNA follows: TGTGCCAGCAGTTTAGTGAACGGGGAGCTGTTTTTT. Translated: CASSLVNGELFF.

The V gene is TRBV7-3, the J gene TRBJ2-7, with 9 nucleotides matching TRBD1. Germline CDR1 reads SGHTA; CDR2 reads FQGTGA. The CDR3 is 14 residues long. J was trimmed by 7 bases and V by 5 bases; bases with no gene match: 9. CDR3 bases: TGTGCCAGCAGCGTTGACAGGGGGGCGAGAGAGCAGTACTTC. Residues: CASSVDRGAREQYF.

The V and J genes are TRBV7-2 and TRBJ2-1; maybe TRBD2 (6 bases). Germline V gives CDR1 SGHTA, CDR2 FQGNSA. This CDR3 comprises 14 residues. V lost 5 bases to trimming and J lost 7 bases, with 15 bases between them. The CDR3 nucleotides read TGTGCCAGCAGCCTTCGGACTACCAAGAATGAGCAGTTCTTC. This translates into CASSLRTTKNEQFF.

The rearrangement uses TRBV6-6 and TRBJ2-2, with D perhaps matching TRBD1 (5 bases). V was pared by 6 bases and J by 7 bases, with 18 bases between. The CDR3 is made up of 15 amino acids. From germline, CDR1 is MNHNY and CDR2 SVGAGI (reference sequence). CDR3: CASRLTRVWVGELFF. CDR3 nucleotides: TGTGCCAGCAGGCTGACCAGGGTGTGGGTCGGGGAGCTGTTTTTT.

The V call is TRBV5-1, the J call TRBJ1-1; 9 nucleotides agree with TRBD1. Looked up from germline, CDR1 is SGHRS and CDR2 is YFSETQ. Unmatched junction bases numbered 3, after V lost 2 bases and J lost 1 base. The CDR3 is 15 residues long. The CDR3 DNA follows: TGCGCCAGCAGCTTACAGGGGGCACCGAACACTGAAGCTTTCTTT. Protein product: CASSLQGAPNTEAFF. Drawing the rest from reference TRBV5-1 and TRBJ1-1, the complete variable domain is KAGVTQTPRYLIKTRGQQVTLSCSPISGHRSVSWYQQTPGQGLQFLFEYFSETQRNKGNFPGRFSGRQFSNSRSEMNVSTLELGDSALYLCASSLQGAPNTEAFFGQGTRLTVV.

V is TRBV29-1 and J is TRBJ1-1; D gene ambiguous. The germline V gene encodes CDR1 SQVTM and CDR2 ANQGSEA. V was shortened by 7 bases and J by 7 bases, with 10 bases between the two germline ends. CDR3 length: 10 amino acids. CDR3 in amino acids: CSAAQREAFF. CDR3 nucleotide sequence: TGCAGCGCGGCACAGCGTGAAGCTTTCTTT.